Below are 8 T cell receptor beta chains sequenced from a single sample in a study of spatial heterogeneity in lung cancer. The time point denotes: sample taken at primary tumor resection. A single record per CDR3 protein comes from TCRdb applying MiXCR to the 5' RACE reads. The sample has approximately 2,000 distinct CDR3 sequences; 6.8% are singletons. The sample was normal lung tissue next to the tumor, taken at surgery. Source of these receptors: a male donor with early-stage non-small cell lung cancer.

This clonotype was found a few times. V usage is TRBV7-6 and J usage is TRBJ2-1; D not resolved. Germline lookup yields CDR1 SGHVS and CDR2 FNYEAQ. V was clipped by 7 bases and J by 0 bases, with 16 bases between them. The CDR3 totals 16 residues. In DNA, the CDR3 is TGTGCCAGCACCGGAGAAACGGCTAGCTCCTACAATGAGCAGTTCTTC. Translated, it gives CASTGETASSYNEQFF.

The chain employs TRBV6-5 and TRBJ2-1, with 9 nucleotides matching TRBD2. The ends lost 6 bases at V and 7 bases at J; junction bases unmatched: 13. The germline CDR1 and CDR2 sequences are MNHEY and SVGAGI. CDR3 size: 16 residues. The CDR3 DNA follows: TGTGCCAGCAGGTCCACTAGCGGGCCGGCTAGGAATGAGCAGTTCTTC. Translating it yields CASRSTSGPARNEQFF.

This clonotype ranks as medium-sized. The CDR3 loop is CATSSGAGMYYGYTF. In DNA, the CDR3 is TGTGCCACCAGCAGTGGAGCAGGAATGTACTATGGCTACACCTTC. The chain employs TRBV15 and TRBJ1-2; D unclear. Germline V gives CDR1 LNHNV, CDR2 YYDKDF (reference sequence). The CDR3 spans 15 residues. V lost 3 bases and J lost 3, with 14 bases in between.

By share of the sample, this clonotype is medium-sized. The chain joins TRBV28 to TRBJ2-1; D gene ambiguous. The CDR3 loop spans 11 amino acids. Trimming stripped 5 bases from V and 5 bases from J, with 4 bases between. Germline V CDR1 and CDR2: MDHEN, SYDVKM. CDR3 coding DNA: TGTGCCAGCAGTGGCAACAATGAGCAGTTCTTC. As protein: CASSGNNEQFF. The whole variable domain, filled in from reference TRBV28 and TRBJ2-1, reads DVKVTQSSRYLVKRTGEKVFLECVQDMDHENMFWYRQDPGLGLRLIYFSYDVKMKEKGDIPEGYSVSREKKERFSLILESASTNQTSMYLCASSGNNEQFFGPGTRLTVL.

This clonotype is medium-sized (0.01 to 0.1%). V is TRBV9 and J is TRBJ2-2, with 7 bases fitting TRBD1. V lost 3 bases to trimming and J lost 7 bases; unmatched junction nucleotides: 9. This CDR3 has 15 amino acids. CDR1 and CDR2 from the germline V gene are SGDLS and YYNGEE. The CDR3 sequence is CASSEPGAGGGELFF. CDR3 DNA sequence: TGTGCCAGCAGCGAGCCCGGCGCAGGGGGCGGGGAGCTGTTTTTT.

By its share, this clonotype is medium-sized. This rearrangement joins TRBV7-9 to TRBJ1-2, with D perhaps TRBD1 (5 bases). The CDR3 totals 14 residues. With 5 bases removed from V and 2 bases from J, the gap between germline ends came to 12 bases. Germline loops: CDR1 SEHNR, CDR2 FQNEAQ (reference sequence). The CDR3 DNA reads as TGTGCCAGCAGCCCACCTTGGGGGAACTATGGCTACACCTTC. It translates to CASSPPWGNYGYTF. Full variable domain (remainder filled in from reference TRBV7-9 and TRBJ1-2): DTGVSQNPRHKITKRGQNVTFRCDPISEHNRLYWYRQTLGQGPEFLTYFQNEAQLEKSRLLSDRFSAERPKGSFSTLEIQRTEQGDSAMYLCASSPPWGNYGYTFGSGTRLTVV.

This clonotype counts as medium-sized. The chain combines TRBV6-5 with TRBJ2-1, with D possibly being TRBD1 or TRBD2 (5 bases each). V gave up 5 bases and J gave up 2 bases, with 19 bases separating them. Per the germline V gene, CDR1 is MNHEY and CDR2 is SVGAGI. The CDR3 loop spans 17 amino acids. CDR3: CASSPLGGGSPYNEQFF. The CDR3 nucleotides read TGTGCCAGCAGTCCGCTCGGTGGGGGAAGCCCCTACAATGAGCAGTTCTTC.

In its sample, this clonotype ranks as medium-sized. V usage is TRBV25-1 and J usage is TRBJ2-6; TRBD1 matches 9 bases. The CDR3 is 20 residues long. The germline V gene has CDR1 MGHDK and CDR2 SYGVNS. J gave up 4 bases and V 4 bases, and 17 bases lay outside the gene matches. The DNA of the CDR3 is TGTGCCAGCAGTGCACCCACCTCACAGGGGGCTATGCGAGGGGCCAACGTCCTGACTTTC. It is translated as CASSAPTSQGAMRGANVLTF.